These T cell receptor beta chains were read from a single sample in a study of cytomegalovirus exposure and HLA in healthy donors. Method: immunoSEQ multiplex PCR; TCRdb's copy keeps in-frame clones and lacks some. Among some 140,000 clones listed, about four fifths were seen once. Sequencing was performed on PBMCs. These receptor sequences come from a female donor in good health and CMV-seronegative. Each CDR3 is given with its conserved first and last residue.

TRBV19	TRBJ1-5	CASRGVERDQPQHF
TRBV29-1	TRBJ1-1	CSVEGRIQGAVGTEAFF
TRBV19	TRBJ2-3	CASSDPSGRGTQYF
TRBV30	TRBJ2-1	CAWIPGGLAGYNEQFF
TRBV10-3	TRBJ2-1	CAISERLADSYNEQFF
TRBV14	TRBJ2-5	CASSQAAGGAETQYF
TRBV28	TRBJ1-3	CASSAQGRGNTIYF
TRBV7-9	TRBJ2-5	CASSSGLQETQYF
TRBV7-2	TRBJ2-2	CASSLFAGGNTGELFF
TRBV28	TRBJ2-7	CASSRGEQYF
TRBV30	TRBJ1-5	CAWSVAVSNQPQHF
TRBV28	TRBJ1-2	CASSLDFNYGYTF
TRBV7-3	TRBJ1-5	CASALSGKQPQHF
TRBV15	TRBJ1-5	CATSRVGGRGQPQHF
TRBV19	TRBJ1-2	CASSIESYGYTF
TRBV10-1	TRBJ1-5	CASPGGVQPQHF
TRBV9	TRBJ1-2	CASRDRDNYGYTF
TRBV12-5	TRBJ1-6	CASGLDRGSPLHF
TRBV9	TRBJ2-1	CASSPSGSSYNEQFF
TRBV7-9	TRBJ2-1	CASSLTSGRNEQFF
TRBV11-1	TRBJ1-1	CASSTDRSNTEAFF
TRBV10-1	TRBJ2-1	CASSEAQREWEQFF
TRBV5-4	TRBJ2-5	CASSAGTGETQYF
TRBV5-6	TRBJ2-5	CASSWDSQETQYF
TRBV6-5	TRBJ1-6	CASNPVTGANSPLHF
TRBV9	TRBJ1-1	CASSPGKGNTEAFF
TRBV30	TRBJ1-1	CAWSSPGSPNTEAFF
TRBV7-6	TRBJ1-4	CASSSGQGSALNEKLFF
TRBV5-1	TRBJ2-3	CASSVGTGARDTQYF
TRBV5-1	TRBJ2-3	CASSLGEHTDTQYF
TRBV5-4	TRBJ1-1	CASSLDGYTEAFF
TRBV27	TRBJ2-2	CASSLNGRNTGELFF
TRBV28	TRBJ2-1	CASSPAQGMGNNEQFF
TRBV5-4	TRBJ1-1	CASSYQGWNTEAFF
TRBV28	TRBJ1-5	CASSSHRLNQPQHF
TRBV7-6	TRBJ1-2	CASSLGQGAVGYTF
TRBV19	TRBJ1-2	CASSMTGTGQNYGYTF
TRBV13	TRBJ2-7	CASSPPGGRPYEQYF
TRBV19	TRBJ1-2	CASSIGTGYGYTF
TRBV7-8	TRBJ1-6	CASSLQPDRVIWGSPLHF
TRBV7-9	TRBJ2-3	CASSRDRATDTQYF
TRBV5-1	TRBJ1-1	CASSLGPRGGNTEAFF
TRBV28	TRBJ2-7	CASSKTSGGSYEQYF
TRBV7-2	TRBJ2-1	CASSLQVQDEQFF
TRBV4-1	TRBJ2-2	CASSRGQGPTGELFF
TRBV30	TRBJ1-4	CAWSVPGRGLGEKLFF
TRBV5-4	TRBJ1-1	CASSLVGGGTEAFF
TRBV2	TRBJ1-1	CASSGDRYAEAFF